This entry features one T cell receptor (beta chain) sequence. These data originate in a study of CD8+ T cells in alopecia areata. Trimming pared 7 bases from V and 3 bases from J, leaving 12 bases between. The CDR3 covers 13 residues. In germline, CDR1 is PRHDT, CDR2 FYEKMQ (reference sequence). Sequencing templates came from extracted RNA that was reverse transcribed into cDNA. Clones were sequenced by immunoSEQ multiplex PCR, and TCRdb holds only the in-frame ones, with some missing. The sample consists of tens of thousands of clones, almost 97% of them appearing once. Lesional scalp tissue (obtained by punch biopsy) and peripheral blood were collected from alopecia areata patients.

The source of this sequence is a human donor with alopecia areata. The rearrangement joins TRBV13 to TRBJ1-2; D is undetermined. The sample was CD8+ T cells sorted from blood, taken at week 0. In DNA form, the CDR3 reads TGTGCCAGCACCTTTGGCGGGGACTATGGCTACACCTTC. Its translation: CASTFGGDYGYTF.